Below, 9 T cell receptor beta chains from the same sample are listed, as sequenced in a study of T cell responses to AZD1222 COVID-19 vaccine. Clones were sequenced by immunoSEQ multiplex PCR, and TCRdb holds only the in-frame ones, with some missing. The table includes 100,000 to 150,000 clones, just over 90% detected once. Sample: peripheral blood, taken 28 days after the second AZD1222 dose. These receptors were collected from an adult who received the AZD1222 COVID-19 vaccine.

The chain combines TRBV19 with TRBJ2-2, with unresolved D. Germline V gene sequence: CDR1 LNHDA, CDR2 SQIVND (reference sequence). V lost 5 bases and J lost 0, with 7 bases in between. The CDR3 spans 14 residues. The CDR3 DNA reads as TGTGCCAGTAGTCCCGGCCCGAACACCGGGGAGCTGTTTTTT. This codes for CASSPGPNTGELFF.

This chain uses TRBV25-1 with TRBJ2-6, with TRBD1 as a possible D gene (5 bases). The CDR3 length is 17 residues. V was cut by 2 bases and J by 0 bases, with 11 bases left in between. Germline CDR1 and CDR2: MGHDK and SYGVNS. CDR3 sequence: CASSENRLSSGANVLTF. The CDR3 nucleotides are TGTGCCAGCAGTGAAAACAGGCTTAGCTCTGGGGCCAACGTCCTGACTTTC.

This rearrangement joins TRBV5-6 to TRBJ2-5; D is perhaps TRBD2 (5 bases). The CDR3 runs to 14 residues. CDR1 and CDR2 (germline): SGHDT, YYEEEE. Trimming stripped 4 bases from V and 4 bases from J, with 14 bases between. This CDR3 reads CASSKKLGGETQYF. The CDR3, as DNA: TGTGCCAGCAGCAAGAAATTAGGAGGAGAGACCCAGTACTTC.

A single count supports this clone. The gene calls are TRBV29-1 and TRBJ1-2; D might be TRBD1 (6 bases). Per the germline V gene, CDR1 is SQVTM and CDR2 is ANQGSEA. This CDR3 has 13 residues. The V end was cut by 6 bases, the J end by 3 bases, with 14 bases between. This CDR3 reads CSVQGGPDYGYTF. The CDR3 DNA follows: TGCAGCGTCCAAGGGGGACCGGACTATGGCTACACCTTC.

This clone was found once. The chain combines TRBV7-9 with TRBJ2-3; unclear D gene. Looked up from germline, CDR1 is SEHNR and CDR2 is FQNEAQ (reference sequence). The CDR3 spans 13 residues. V was clipped by 5 bases and J by 12 bases, with 18 bases between them. The CDR3 here is CASSMNQALGQYF. CDR3 in DNA: TGTGCCAGCAGCATGAACCAAGCCCTGGGACAGTATTTT.

The V and J genes are TRBV25-1 and TRBJ1-2, with D possibly being TRBD1 (5 bases). Looked up from germline, CDR1 is MGHDK and CDR2 is SYGVNS. V was cut by 1 base and J by 2 bases, with 8 bases left in between. This CDR3 is built from 14 residues. The CDR3 nucleotides are TGTGCCAGCAGTGAATGGGCAGGGAACTATGGCTACACCTTC. It encodes CASSEWAGNYGYTF.

The gene calls are TRBV21-1 and TRBJ1-4. TRBV21-1 is a pseudogene. The CDR3 has 16 residues. The CDR3 DNA reads as TGTGCCAGCAGCAAAGCGAGAAGCCCCCGATTTGAAAAACTGTTTTTT. Translation: CASSKARSPRFEKLFF.

The rearrangement uses TRBV6-5 and TRBJ2-3; 9 bases line up with TRBD1. The germline CDR1 and CDR2 sequences are MNHEY and SVGAGI. V was clipped by 6 bases and J by 0 bases; unmatched bases: 4. There are 15 residues in the CDR3. CDR3 sequence reads: CASSQQGASTDTQYF. The CDR3, as DNA: TGTGCCAGCAGCCAACAGGGGGCTAGCACAGATACGCAGTATTTT.

This sequence joins TRBV5-1 and TRBJ1-1, with a possible D match to TRBD1 (5 bases). V was pared by 0 bases and J by 6 bases, with 12 bases between. Germline V gene lookup returns CDR1 SGHRS and CDR2 YFSETQ. This CDR3 comprises 14 residues. The CDR3 loop reads CASSLGPGGAEAFF. CDR3 in DNA: TGCGCCAGCAGCTTGGGCCCGGGAGGGGCTGAAGCTTTCTTT.